Listed below are T cell receptor beta chains from one sample, sequenced in a study of PD-1 blockade in classical Hodgkin lymphoma. Assay used: immunoSEQ multiplex PCR; TCRdb lists only in-frame clones, some missing. Among roughly 20,000 clones listed, about 80% were seen once. This sample comprised peripheral blood mononuclear cells (PBMCs), obtained before the fourth cycle of nivolumab. The receptors originated from a human donor with classical Hodgkin lymphoma. Each CDR3 is given without its conserved first and last residue.

TRBJ2-3,TRBV19,ASIAGTTDTQY
TRBJ1-2,TRBV6-5,ASSRGSYGYT
TRBJ2-7,TRBV5-3,ARSHTYEQY
TRBJ1-2,TRBV4-1,ASSQDEDNYGYT
TRBJ2-5,TRBV4-3,ASSQDLTAAAQETQY
TRBJ2-7,TRBV6-6,ASSREGSSYEQY
TRBJ2-4,TRBV19,ASSITFRENIQY
TRBJ1-2,TRBV19,ASSTTGASANYGYT
TRBJ1-2,TRBV5-5,ASSLDGFDYGYT
TRBJ2-7,TRBV27,ASRRTITYEQY
TRBJ2-6,TRBV19,ASRTGRLSGANVLT
TRBJ2-2,TRBV19,ASSTDRGYTGELF
TRBJ1-3,TRBV15,ATSREGRQGENTIY
TRBJ1-1,TRBV29-1,SVVYRASNTEAF
TRBJ2-1,TRBV7-3,ASSRRNMDEQF
TRBJ2-5,TRBV27,ASSPTSIFETQY
TRBJ2-5,TRBV2,ASSGRGEAQY
TRBJ2-2,TRBV10-2,ATRGGAGAGELF
TRBJ2-7,TRBV11-3,ASSLKQGAYEQY
TRBJ2-1,TRBV7-2,ASSLEQQRNEQF
TRBJ1-3,TRBV19,ASAVDSAGNTIY
TRBJ1-4,TRBV7-2,ASSSTGEGKKLF
TRBJ2-3,TRBV4-3,ASSQDPPLGTDTQY
TRBJ2-2,TRBV9,ASSFLAGGTGELF
TRBJ2-1,TRBV11-2,ASSLVMRFYEQF
TRBJ2-7,TRBV2,ASSETGSSTGEQY
TRBJ2-5,TRBV5-4,ASSFQQETQY
TRBJ1-1,TRBV30,AWSQDGEAF
TRBJ2-7,TRBV7-2,ASTPGPTYEQY
TRBJ1-2,TRBV27,ASSLSLNSDSYGYT
TRBJ1-1,TRBV6-5,ASSLRRGSVTEAF
TRBJ2-5,TRBV19,ASSIWRGPVQETQY
TRBJ2-2,TRBV11-2,ASGRQGGTGELF
TRBJ2-7,TRBV27,ASSLSIGGWYEQY
TRBJ2-7,TRBV6-5,ASSARTGRSYEQY
TRBJ2-5,TRBV27,ASSLNSGGLGETQY
TRBJ1-1,TRBV7-9,ASSGQEGNTEAF